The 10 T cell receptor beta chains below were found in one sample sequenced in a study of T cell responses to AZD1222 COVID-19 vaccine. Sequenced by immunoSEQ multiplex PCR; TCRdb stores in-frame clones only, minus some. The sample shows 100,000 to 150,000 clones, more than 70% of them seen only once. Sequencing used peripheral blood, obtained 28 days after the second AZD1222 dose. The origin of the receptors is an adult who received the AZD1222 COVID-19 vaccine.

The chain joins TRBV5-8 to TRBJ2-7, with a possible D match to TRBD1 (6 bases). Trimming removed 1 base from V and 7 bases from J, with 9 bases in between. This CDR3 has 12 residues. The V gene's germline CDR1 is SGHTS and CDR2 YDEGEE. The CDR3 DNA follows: TGTGCCAGCAGCTTGTACAGGGAGGAGCAGTACTTC. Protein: CASSLYREEQYF.

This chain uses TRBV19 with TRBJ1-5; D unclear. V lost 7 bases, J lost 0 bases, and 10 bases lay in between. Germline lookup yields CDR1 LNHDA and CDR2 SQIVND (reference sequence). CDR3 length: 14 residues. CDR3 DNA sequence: TGTGCCAGTATGGCCCCACATAGCAATCAGCCCCAGCATTTT. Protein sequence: CASMAPHSNQPQHF. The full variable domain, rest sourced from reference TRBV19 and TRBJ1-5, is DGGITQSPKYLFRKEGQNVTLSCEQNLNHDAMYWYRQDPGQGLRLIYYSQIVNDFQKGDIAEGYSVSREKKESFPLTVTSAQKNPTAFYLCASMAPHSNQPQHFGDGTRLSIL.

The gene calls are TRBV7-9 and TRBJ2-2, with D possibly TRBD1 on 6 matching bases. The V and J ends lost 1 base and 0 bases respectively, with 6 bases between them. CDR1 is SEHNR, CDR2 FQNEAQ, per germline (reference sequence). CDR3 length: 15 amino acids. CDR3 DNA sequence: TGTGCCAGCAGCTTAGGGACAGCGAACACCGGGGAGCTGTTTTTT. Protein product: CASSLGTANTGELFF.

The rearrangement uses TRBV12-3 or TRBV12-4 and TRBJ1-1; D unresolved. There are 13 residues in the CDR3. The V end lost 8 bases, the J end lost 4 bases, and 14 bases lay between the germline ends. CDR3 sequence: CASGRAEVTEAFF. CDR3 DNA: TGTGCCAGCGGCCGGGCAGAAGTCACTGAAGCTTTCTTT.

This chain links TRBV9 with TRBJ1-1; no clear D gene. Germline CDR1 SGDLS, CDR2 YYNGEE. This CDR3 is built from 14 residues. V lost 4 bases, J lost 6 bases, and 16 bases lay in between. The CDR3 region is CASSLSDINAEAFF. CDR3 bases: TGTGCCAGCAGCCTCTCTGACATAAACGCTGAAGCTTTCTTT.

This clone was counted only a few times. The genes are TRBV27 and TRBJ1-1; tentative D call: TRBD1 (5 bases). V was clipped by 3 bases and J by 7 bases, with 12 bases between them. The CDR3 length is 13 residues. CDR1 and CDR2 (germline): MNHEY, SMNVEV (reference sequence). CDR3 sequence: CASSFTGAREAFF. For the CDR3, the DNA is TGTGCCAGCAGTTTCACCGGGGCCCGTGAAGCTTTCTTT.

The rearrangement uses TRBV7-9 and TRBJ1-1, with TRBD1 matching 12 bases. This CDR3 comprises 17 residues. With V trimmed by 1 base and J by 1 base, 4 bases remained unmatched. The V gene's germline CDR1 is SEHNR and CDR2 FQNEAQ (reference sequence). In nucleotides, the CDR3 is TGTGCCAGCAGCTTAGGGGACAGGGGGCCTTGGAACACTGAAGCTTTCTTT. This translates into CASSLGDRGPWNTEAFF.

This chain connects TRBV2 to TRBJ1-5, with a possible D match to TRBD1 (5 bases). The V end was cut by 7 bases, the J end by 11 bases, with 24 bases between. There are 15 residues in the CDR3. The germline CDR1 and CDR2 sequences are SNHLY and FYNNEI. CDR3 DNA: TGTGCCAGCACGGGGAGAGGACCTGGCGGGGGAGCCCAGCATTTT. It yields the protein CASTGRGPGGGAQHF.

The CDR3 bases are TGTGCCAGCAGCGTAGGGAATTTTATGGGGAACACTGAAGCTTTCTTT. This translates into CASSVGNFMGNTEAFF. The rearrangement joins TRBV5-4 to TRBJ1-1, with unresolved D. Per the germline V gene, CDR1 is SGHNT and CDR2 is YYREEE (reference sequence). The V and J ends lost 4 bases and 1 base respectively, with 17 bases between them. The CDR3 has 16 residues.

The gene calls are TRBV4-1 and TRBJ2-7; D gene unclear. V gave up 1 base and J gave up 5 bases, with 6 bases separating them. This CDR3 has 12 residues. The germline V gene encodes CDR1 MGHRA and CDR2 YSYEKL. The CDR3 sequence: CASSQVGNEQYF. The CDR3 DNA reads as TGCGCCAGCAGCCAAGTGGGCAACGAGCAGTACTTC.